This T cell receptor beta chain was sequenced for a study of T cell responses to AZD1222 COVID-19 vaccine. Between the trimmed V and J ends, which lost 0 bases and 0 bases, there was a span of 11 bases. Germline-derived CDR1 and CDR2 are SGDLS and YYNGEE. The CDR3 spans 16 residues. This table comes from immunoSEQ multiplex PCR, and its TCRdb copy is limited to in-frame clones, with some not included. The sample has about 150,000 clones, about 85% seen once. The clonotype comes from an adult who had recovered from COVID-19. The specimen comprised peripheral blood, sampled after recovery from COVID-19. This chain joins TRBV9 and TRBJ2-3; D call uncertain. The CDR3 loop reads CASSVVPATSTDTQYF. The CDR3 nucleotides read TGTGCCAGCAGCGTAGTTCCCGCAACGAGCACAGATACGCAGTATTTT.